This entry describes one T cell receptor beta chain. Its cognate antigen is unknown. In the PCR, 60 Vbeta and 13 Jbeta primers were used. Method: immunoSEQ multiplex PCR; TCRdb's copy keeps in-frame clones and lacks some. Altogether 110,000 or so clones are present, 65% to 85% being singletons, with the ten largest covering nearly 2.5%. The data originate from a study of cytomegalovirus exposure and HLA in healthy donors. Study-level findings and limits: A missense variant in DCLRE1C was later tied to TCR beta V- and J-gene trimming. Researchers reportedly found TCR beta sequences accurately predicted most subjects' HLA-A and HLA-B alleles.

The specimen was PBMCs. This TCR derives from a woman aged 18 to 35 in good health and CMV-seronegative.

Here the CDR3 reads CASSFSRINQETQYF. CDR3 in DNA: TGTGCCAGCAGCTTTAGCCGTATTAACCAAGAGACCCAGTACTTC. V usage is TRBV7-9 and J usage is TRBJ2-5; no clear D. Germline V CDR1 and CDR2: SEHNR, FQNEAQ (reference sequence). CDR3 length: 15 amino acids. Trimming left V 3 bases short and J 0 bases short, with 11 bases between.